This TCR beta chain was found in a study of blood T cells in healthy people across ages. PCR was performed a second time for roughly 6 to 12 cycles using a sample-barcoded 5' primer and a J-beta primer mix. TCRdb re-called the 5' RACE reads with MiXCR, one entry per CDR3 protein. The profile shows about 1.6 million distinct CDR3 sequences, 34% of them singletons. Per the germline V gene, CDR1 is SGHAT and CDR2 is FQNNGV. The CDR3 spans 15 residues. V was pared by 7 bases and J by 9 bases, with 16 bases of the junction left unmatched. The TCR comes from a woman younger than 45 in good health. The sample was blood. The chain recombines TRBV11-2 with TRBJ1-1; TRBD1 aligns across 8 bases. The CDR3 loop is CASTALQGATPKAFF. CDR3 in DNA: TGTGCCAGCACCGCTCTTCAGGGGGCAACCCCTAAAGCTTTCTTT.